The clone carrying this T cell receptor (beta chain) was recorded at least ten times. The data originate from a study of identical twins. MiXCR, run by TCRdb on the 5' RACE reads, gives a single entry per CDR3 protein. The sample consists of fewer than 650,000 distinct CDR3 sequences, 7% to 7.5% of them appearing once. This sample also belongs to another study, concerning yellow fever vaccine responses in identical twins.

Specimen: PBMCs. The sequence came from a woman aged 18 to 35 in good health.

CDR3 region: CASSPRPGINANTGELFF. As DNA, the CDR3 is TGTGCCAGCAGCCCCCGGCCGGGAATTAACGCGAACACCGGGGAGCTGTTTTTT. The gene calls are TRBV6-1 and TRBJ2-2; the D gene is possibly TRBD2 (5 bases). CDR1 and CDR2 from the germline V gene are MNHNS and SASEGT. V lost 6 bases and J lost 0, with 20 bases in between. The CDR3 covers 18 residues.